These 17 T cell receptor beta chains originate from one sample sequenced in a study of blood T cell repertoires in COVID-19. Sequencing was performed with immunoSEQ multiplex PCR; in TCRdb, only in-frame clones are kept and a portion is missing. The sample comprises 150,000 to 200,000 clones, roughly 89% of which are singletons, and around 1.6% rests with the top ten. Sequencing was carried out using peripheral blood. The receptors were sampled from a woman between 45 and 65 years old with acute or convalescent COVID-19.

This chain uses TRBV9 with TRBJ1-2; D is perhaps TRBD1 (6 bases). The V and J ends lost 2 bases and 7 bases respectively, with 21 bases between them. The CDR3 extends over 16 amino acids. The germline V gene encodes CDR1 SGDLS and CDR2 YYNGEE. The CDR3 sequence is CASSVGPAAGDSGYTF. CDR3 bases: TGTGCCAGCAGCGTGGGACCGGCTGCAGGGGATTCTGGCTACACCTTC.

This clone showed up just once. The chain joins TRBV5-8 to TRBJ1-4; D is perhaps TRBD1 (6 bases). V lost 0 bases to trimming and J lost 4 bases, with 10 bases between them. The CDR3 extends over 15 amino acids. Germline-derived CDR1 and CDR2 are SGHTS and YDEGEE. This CDR3 reads CASSLDRDINEKLFF. The CDR3 DNA is TGTGCCAGCAGCTTGGACCGGGACATTAATGAAAAACTGTTTTTT.

In DNA, the CDR3 is TGTGCCACCAGTCCGAACGCCAGGGGATTTAGCAATCAGCCCCAGCATTTT. Translating gives CATSPNARGFSNQPQHF. The chain links TRBV24-1 to TRBJ1-5, with TRBD1 as a possible D gene (6 bases). V lost 6 bases to trimming and J lost 0 bases, with 17 bases between them. The germline gives CDR1 KGHDR, CDR2 SFDVKD. The CDR3 covers 17 residues.

This clone was counted at least ten times. The rearrangement links TRBV2 to TRBJ2-7; TRBD1 matches at 7 bases. The CDR3 loop spans 14 amino acids. Germline V gives CDR1 SNHLY, CDR2 FYNNEI. J was trimmed by 6 bases and V by 6 bases; bases with no gene match: 11. Written as DNA, the CDR3 is TGTGCCAGCAGCGACCGCACAGACAGGGCCGAGCAGTACTTC. Its protein product is CASSDRTDRAEQYF.

This clone was seen a handful of times. CDR3 residues: CASSQERGLGTGELFF. The CDR3 DNA follows: TGCGCCAGCAGCCAAGAGAGGGGGCTCGGCACCGGGGAGCTGTTTTTT. This chain uses TRBV4-3 with TRBJ2-2; the match to TRBD1 covers 7 bases. J lost 4 bases, V lost 0 bases, and 5 bases had no gene match. Germline CDR1 reads LGHNA; CDR2 reads YSLEER. The CDR3 loop spans 16 amino acids.

This rearrangement joins TRBV6-6 to TRBJ2-7; the D gene is possibly TRBD2 (6 bases). In germline, CDR1 is MNHNY, CDR2 SVGAGI (reference sequence). Trimming cost V 4 bases and J 4 bases, with 8 bases left between them. CDR3 length: 12 residues. The CDR3: CASSSGEYEQYF. The CDR3 DNA is TGTGCCAGCAGTTCGGGGGAATACGAGCAGTACTTC.

The V gene is TRBV2, the J gene TRBJ2-5; D not certain. From germline, CDR1 is SNHLY and CDR2 FYNNEI. This CDR3 is 12 amino acids long. V lost 6 bases and J 5 bases, leaving 10 bases between the germline ends. The CDR3 nucleotides are TGTGCCAGCAGCAACTTACGGGAGACCCAGTACTTC. Translated, it gives CASSNLRETQYF.

This clone was seen once. This rearrangement joins TRBV4-2 to TRBJ1-4; a weak D match, TRBD1 (5 bases). CDR3 length: 14 amino acids. Germline CDR1 reads LGHNA; CDR2 reads YNFKEQ. Trimming stripped 4 bases from V and 5 bases from J, with 11 bases between. CDR3 nucleotide sequence: TGTGCCAGCAGCCCTCAACACAGGAATGAAAAACTGTTTTTT. Translating it yields CASSPQHRNEKLFF.

The rearrangement joins TRBV19 to TRBJ2-1; tentative D call: TRBD2 (6 bases). The V and J ends lost 7 bases and 3 bases respectively, with 13 bases between them. The CDR3 sequence is 14 residues long. Germline CDR1 and CDR2: LNHDA and SQIVND (reference sequence). DNA of the CDR3: TGTGCCAGTAAACCTAGCGTTTACTACAATGAGCAGTTCTTC. Its translation is CASKPSVYYNEQFF.

The J gene is TRBJ1-2, the V gene TRBV6-5; 7 bases fit TRBD1. The CDR3 runs 12 residues. J was trimmed by 4 bases and V by 8 bases; bases with no gene match: 4. Germline V gene lookup returns CDR1 MNHEY and CDR2 SVGAGI. The CDR3 region has the DNA TGTGCCAGCGGGGGACAGCTCTATGGCTACACCTTC. Translated: CASGGQLYGYTF.

The chain joins TRBV29-1 to TRBJ2-3, with 11 bases that match TRBD2. The ends lost 3 bases at V and 6 bases at J; junction bases unmatched: 8. The CDR3 spans 15 residues. The V gene's germline CDR1 is SQVTM and CDR2 ANQGSEA. Here the CDR3 reads CSVEDTSGSGDTQYF. CDR3 nucleotides: TGCAGCGTTGAGGATACTAGCGGGAGTGGGGATACGCAGTATTTT.

This clone was observed once. Here the CDR3 reads CASSLGGAGGADTQYF. CDR3 DNA: TGCGCCAGCAGCTTGGGCGGGGCGGGAGGTGCGGATACGCAGTATTTT. The J gene is TRBJ2-3, the V gene TRBV5-1; 8 bases map to TRBD2. The CDR3 has 16 amino acids. V lost 0 bases, J lost 6 bases, and 9 bases stayed unmatched. Germline-derived CDR1 and CDR2 are SGHRS and YFSETQ.

The rearrangement uses TRBV29-1 and TRBJ1-1; 7 positions match TRBD1. V dropped 2 bases and J dropped 4; count of bases not matched to a gene: 4. The CDR3 extends over 13 amino acids. Germline assignment: CDR1 SQVTM and CDR2 ANQGSEA. The CDR3: CSVERWDSTEAFF. The DNA of the CDR3 is TGCAGCGTTGAAAGGTGGGACAGCACTGAAGCTTTCTTT. The whole variable domain, remainder taken from reference TRBV29-1 and TRBJ1-1, is SAVISQKPSRDICQRGTSLTIQCQVDSQVTMMFWYRQQPGQSLTLIATANQGSEATYESGFVIDKFPISRPNLTFSTLTVSNMSPEDSSIYLCSVERWDSTEAFFGQGTRLTVV.

The genes are TRBV7-6 and TRBJ2-6, with D unclear. The CDR3 is made up of 18 amino acids. V lost 5 bases and J lost 0, with 17 bases in between. CDR1 SGHVS and CDR2 FNYEAQ come from the germline V gene. In DNA form, the CDR3 reads TGTGCCAGCAGCCCTGCCTATCCCCCCCTCTCTGGGGCCAACGTCCTGACTTTC. It translates to CASSPAYPPLSGANVLTF.

The chain carries TRBV5-4 and TRBJ2-5, with D possibly matching TRBD1 (6 bases). Trimming removed 4 bases from V and 2 bases from J, with 18 bases in between. Germline values: CDR1 SGHNT, CDR2 YYREEE (reference sequence). CDR3 length: 16 amino acids. CDR3 sequence reads: CASSPGLGAGQETQYF. As DNA, the CDR3 is TGTGCCAGCAGCCCTGGCTTGGGGGCAGGTCAAGAGACCCAGTACTTC.

The chain employs TRBV4-3 and TRBJ1-1, with 7 bases aligning to TRBD1. CDR1 is LGHNA, CDR2 YSLEER, per germline. CDR3 length: 15 amino acids. The J segment lost 3 bases and the V segment lost 3 bases, leaving 7 bases of the junction unmatched. The CDR3 DNA is TGCGCCAGCAGCCAGGTGGGACAGAAGTACACTGAAGCTTTCTTT. Its protein is CASSQVGQKYTEAFF.

This chain links TRBV5-4 with TRBJ1-5, with 8 bases identical to TRBD1. The ends lost 1 base at V and 7 bases at J; junction bases unmatched: 4. The CDR3 sequence is 14 residues long. Germline loops: CDR1 SGHNT, CDR2 YYREEE (reference sequence). The chain's CDR3 is CASSLQGAGQPQHF. The DNA of the CDR3 is TGTGCCAGCAGCTTGCAGGGGGCCGGACAGCCCCAGCATTTT.